This T cell receptor beta chain appears in the sequencing data of a study of blood T cell repertoires in COVID-19. Whole-study context: Sample material is recorded as cDNA or gDNA derived from T cells, B-cell-depleted T cells, or PBMCs.

Cohorts were determined from participant-reported clinical history. Per the study methods: Cell counts per sample came from amplifying reference gene primers. Method: immunoSEQ multiplex PCR; TCRdb's copy keeps in-frame clones and lacks some. The D gene and trimming were derived from the DNA, and the V and J assignments and clone size from that table. The sample records roughly 250,000 clones, roughly 88% being singletons. Germline V gene data show CDR1 as KGHSH and CDR2 as LQKENI. The CDR3 covers 17 residues. Unmatched junction bases numbered 10, after V lost 3 bases and J lost 1 base. Sequencing was carried out using PBMCs or T cells enriched from blood (not recorded which). This receptor was identified in a woman in her forties with acute COVID-19. The chain joins TRBV18 to TRBJ1-1, with TRBD1 identical over 8 bases. This chain's CDR3 is CASSPLGTGTGNTEAFF. DNA of the CDR3: TGTGCCAGCTCACCTCTGGGTACCGGGACAGGGAACACTGAAGCTTTCTTT.